This T cell receptor (beta chain) was recorded in a study of shared clonotypes between healthy human individuals. Study-level points and caveats: As a rule, naive subsets had a larger estimated richness than memory subsets.

In the authors' workflow: For the immunoSEQ data, sequences were junction-only without quality scores, so filtering differed. Clones were read by immunoSEQ multiplex PCR, and TCRdb kept only the in-frame ones, dropping some. V and J calls and clone size are as listed in that table; D and trimming were resolved from the DNA. Of approximately 720,000 clones listed, under 95% were seen once; the top ten hold 20% to 25%. Terminally differentiated effector memory CD45RA+ cells were excluded by CCR7 positive selection of CD45RO-negative cells. Concerning this clone itself: Its target is unknown.

This CDR3 contains 15 residues. Per the germline V gene, CDR1 is MNHNY and CDR2 is SVGAGI (reference sequence). V lost 7 bases to trimming and J lost 6 bases; unmatched junction nucleotides: 6. V is TRBV6-6 and J is TRBJ2-1, with TRBD2 matching 13 bases. This receptor was identified in a man younger than 40 in good health. Sequencing was carried out using naive CD8+ T cells sorted from blood. The CDR3 sequence: CASTAGTSGINEQFF. The DNA of the CDR3 is TGTGCCAGCACCGCCGGGACTAGCGGGATCAATGAGCAGTTCTTC.